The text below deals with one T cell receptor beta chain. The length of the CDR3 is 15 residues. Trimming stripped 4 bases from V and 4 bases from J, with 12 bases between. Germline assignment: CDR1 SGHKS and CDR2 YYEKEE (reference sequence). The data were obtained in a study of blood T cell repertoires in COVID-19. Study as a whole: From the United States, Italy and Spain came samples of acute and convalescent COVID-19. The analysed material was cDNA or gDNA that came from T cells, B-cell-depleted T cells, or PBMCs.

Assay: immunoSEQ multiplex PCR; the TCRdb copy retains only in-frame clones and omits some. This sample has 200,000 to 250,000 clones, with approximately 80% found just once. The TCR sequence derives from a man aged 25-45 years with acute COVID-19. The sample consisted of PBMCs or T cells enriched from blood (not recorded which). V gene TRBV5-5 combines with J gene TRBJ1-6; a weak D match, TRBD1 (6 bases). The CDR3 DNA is TGTGCCAGCAGCCACGGACAGTTATATAATTCACCCCTCCACTTT. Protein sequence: CASSHGQLYNSPLHF.